This T cell receptor (beta chain) was obtained from a study of blood T cell repertoires in COVID-19. The length of the CDR3 is 14 residues. Germline V gives CDR1 MNHEY, CDR2 SVGEGT. V lost 2 bases, J lost 10 bases, and 4 bases stayed unmatched. Repertoires were generated with immunoSEQ multiplex PCR, while TCRdb's copy carries only in-frame clones and drops some. The table shows a few hundred thousand clones, with around 90% occurring only once. This clone appeared a few times. The chain couples TRBV6-2 or TRBV6-3 to TRBJ1-6, with 8 nucleotides matching TRBD1. The sequenced sample consisted of peripheral blood. The TCR sequence derives from a man in his sixties who had recovered from COVID-19. The CDR3 is CASSYAGGPSPLHF. The CDR3 DNA reads TGTGCCAGCAGTTACGCAGGGGGCCCGTCACCCCTCCACTTT.